This entry concerns a single TCR beta chain. The sample is drawn from a study of blood T cell repertoires in COVID-19. For the study at large: Both acute and convalescent COVID-19 samples were obtained from the United States, Italy and Spain. T cells, B-cell-depleted T cells, or PBMCs supplied cDNA or gDNA.

As originally analysed: Scientists estimated how many nucleated cells there were by amplifying reference gene primers. Data came from immunoSEQ multiplex PCR; TCRdb stores just in-frame clones and leaves some out. D and trimming were read from the DNA, whereas the V and J calls and clone size are those reported in that table. This table has nearly 350,000 clones, around 87% appearing once. The CDR3 extends over 12 amino acids. Trimming removed 2 bases at V and 6 bases at J, with 5 bases between. Per germline, CDR1 WNHNN and CDR2 SYGVQD (reference sequence). The Seattle patients, enrolled during active infection, were followed longitudinally.

The sequence derives from a woman in her forties or fifties with COVID-19, enrolled during active disease. The rearrangement joins TRBV10-1 to TRBJ1-5; D gene uncertain. The sequenced sample was peripheral blood. The CDR3 DNA reads TGCGCCAGCAGTGAGAGAGGTCAGCCCCAGCATTTT. This translates into CASSERGQPQHF.